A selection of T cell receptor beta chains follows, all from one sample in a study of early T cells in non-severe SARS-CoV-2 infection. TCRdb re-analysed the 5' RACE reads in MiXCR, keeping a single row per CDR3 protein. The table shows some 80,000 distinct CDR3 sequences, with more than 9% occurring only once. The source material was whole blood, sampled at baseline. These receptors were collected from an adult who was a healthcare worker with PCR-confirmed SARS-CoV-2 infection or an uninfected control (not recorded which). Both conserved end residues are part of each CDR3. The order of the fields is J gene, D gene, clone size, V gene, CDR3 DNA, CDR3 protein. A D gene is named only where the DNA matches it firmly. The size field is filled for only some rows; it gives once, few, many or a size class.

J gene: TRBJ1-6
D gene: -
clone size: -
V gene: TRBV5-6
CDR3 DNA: TGTGCCAGCAGCCGAGGGGGTTCACCCCTCCACTTT
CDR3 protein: CASSRGGSPLHF

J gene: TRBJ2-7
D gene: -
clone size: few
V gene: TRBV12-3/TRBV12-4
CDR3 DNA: TGTGCCAGCAGTTGGACCCGGAGCTCCTACGAGCAGTACTTC
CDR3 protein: CASSWTRSSYEQYF

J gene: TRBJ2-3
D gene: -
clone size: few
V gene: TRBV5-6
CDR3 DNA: TGTGCCAGCAGCTTGCTTAGCACAGATACGCAGTATTTT
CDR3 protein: CASSLLSTDTQYF

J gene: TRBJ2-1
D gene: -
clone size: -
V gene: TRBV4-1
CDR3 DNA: TGCGCCAGCAGCCAAGGGGGCCTAAAGGACGCTTACAATGAGCAGTTCTTC
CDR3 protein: CASSQGGLKDAYNEQFF

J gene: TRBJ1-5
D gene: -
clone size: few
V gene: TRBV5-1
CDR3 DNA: TGCGCCAGCAGCTTGAATGCGGATCAGCCCCAGCATTTT
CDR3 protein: CASSLNADQPQHF

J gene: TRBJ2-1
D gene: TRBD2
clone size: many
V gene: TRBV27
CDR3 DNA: TGTGCCAGCAGTTTAAGTGGGACTAGCGGCCAGAATGAGCAGTTCTTC
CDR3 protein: CASSLSGTSGQNEQFF

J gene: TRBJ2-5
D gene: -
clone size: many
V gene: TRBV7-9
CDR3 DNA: TGTGCCAGCTCCGGGCAAGAGACCCAGTACTTC
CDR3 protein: CASSGQETQYF

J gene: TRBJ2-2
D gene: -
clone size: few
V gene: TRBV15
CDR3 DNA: TGTGCCACCGGAGGGGGAAACACCGGGGAGCTGTTTTTT
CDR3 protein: CATGGGNTGELFF

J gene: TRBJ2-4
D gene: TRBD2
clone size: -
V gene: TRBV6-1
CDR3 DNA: TGTGCCAGCAGTGAAGCAAGTAGCGGGATAGCCAAAAACATTCAGTACTTC
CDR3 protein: CASSEASSGIAKNIQYF

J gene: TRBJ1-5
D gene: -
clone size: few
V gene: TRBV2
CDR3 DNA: TGTGCCAGCAGTGACAGGGCTAGCGGCCAGCCCCAGCATTTT
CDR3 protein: CASSDRASGQPQHF

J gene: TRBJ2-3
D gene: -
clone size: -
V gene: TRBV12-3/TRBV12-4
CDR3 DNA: TGTGCCAGCAGTTCCCTGAGCGGGCTAAGCACAGATACGCAGTATTTT
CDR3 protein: CASSSLSGLSTDTQYF

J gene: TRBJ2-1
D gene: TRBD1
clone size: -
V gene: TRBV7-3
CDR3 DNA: TGTGCCAGCAGCTTAGGAGACAGGGGGCTAAATGAGCAGTTCTTC
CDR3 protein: CASSLGDRGLNEQFF

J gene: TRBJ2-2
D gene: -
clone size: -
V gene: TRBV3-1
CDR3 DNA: TGTGCCAGCAGCCTAGATGGGCGGGAGCTGTTTTTT
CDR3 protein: CASSLDGRELFF

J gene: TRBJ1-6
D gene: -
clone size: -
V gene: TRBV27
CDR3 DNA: TGTGCCAGCAGTTTCACCGGGCCCAATTCACCCCTCCACTTT
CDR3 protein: CASSFTGPNSPLHF

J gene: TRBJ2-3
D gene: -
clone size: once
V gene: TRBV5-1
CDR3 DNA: TGCGCCAGCAGCAGTTTCCGCCTGACAGATACGCAGTATTTT
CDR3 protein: CASSSFRLTDTQYF

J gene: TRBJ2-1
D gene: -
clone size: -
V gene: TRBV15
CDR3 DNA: TGTGCCACCAGCAGAGATAAGGGCTCCTACAATGAGCAGTTCTTC
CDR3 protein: CATSRDKGSYNEQFF

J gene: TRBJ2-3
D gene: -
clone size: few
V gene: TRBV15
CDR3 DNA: TGTGCCACTACCGGAGGGCCCGCAGATACGCAGTATTTT
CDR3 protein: CATTGGPADTQYF

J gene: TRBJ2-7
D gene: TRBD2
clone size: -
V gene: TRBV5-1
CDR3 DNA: TGCGCCAGTTCTACGGGACTAGCGGGAGACTACGAGCAGTACTTC
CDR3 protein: CASSTGLAGDYEQYF

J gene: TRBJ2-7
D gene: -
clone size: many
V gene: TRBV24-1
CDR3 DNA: TGTGCCACCAGTGCAGGGGCCACCTACGAGCAGTACTTC
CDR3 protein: CATSAGATYEQYF